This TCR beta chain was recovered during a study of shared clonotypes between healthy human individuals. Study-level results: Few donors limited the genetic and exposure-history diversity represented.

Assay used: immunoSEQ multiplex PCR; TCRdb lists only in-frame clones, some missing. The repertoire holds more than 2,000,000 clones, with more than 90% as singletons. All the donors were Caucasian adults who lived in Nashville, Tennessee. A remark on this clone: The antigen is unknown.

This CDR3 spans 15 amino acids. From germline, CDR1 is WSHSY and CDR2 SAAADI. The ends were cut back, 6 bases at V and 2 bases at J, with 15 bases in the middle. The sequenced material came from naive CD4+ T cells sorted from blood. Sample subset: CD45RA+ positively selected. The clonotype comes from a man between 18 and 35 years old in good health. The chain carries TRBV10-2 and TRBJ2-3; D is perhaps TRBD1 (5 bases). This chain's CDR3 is CASRELTAFTDTQYF. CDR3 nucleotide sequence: TGCGCCAGCAGGGAATTGACAGCCTTCACAGATACGCAGTATTTT.